This T cell receptor (beta chain) emerged from a study of T cell repertoires in cytomegalovirus infection. Turning to the study itself: TCR beta signatures that were public indicated CMV infection and matching HLA type. Study conclusions and caveats: The ex vivo response showed dominance by HLA-C-restricted CMV-specific TCR beta clonotypes. CMV carriers having the relevant HLA were flagged by cumulative public TCR beta family frequency.

MiXCR, applied by TCRdb to the reads, yields one record per CDR3 protein. The repertoire holds 170,000 or so distinct CDR3 sequences, with 14% as singletons. This clonotype was recorded many times. No antigen is known for it. The V gene's germline CDR1 is SNHLY and CDR2 FYNNEI. This CDR3 is 14 amino acids long. The V end lost 6 bases, the J end lost 4 bases, and 13 bases lay between the germline ends. The source of this sequence is a human donor in good health (CMV status not recorded). Some clones in this sample may be carry-over from other donors' samples. The material sequenced was PBMCs. The chain combines TRBV2 with TRBJ1-5; D unclear. The CDR3 region is CASRNYSPNQPQHF. The DNA for the CDR3 is TGTGCCAGCAGAAATTACAGTCCGAATCAGCCCCAGCATTTT.